Below are 17 T cell receptor beta chains sequenced from a single sample in a study of cytomegalovirus exposure and HLA in healthy donors. Primers included in the PCR were 60 Vbeta and 13 Jbeta primers. Sequencing was performed with immunoSEQ multiplex PCR; in TCRdb, only in-frame clones are kept and a portion is missing. The sample yields 150,000 or so clones, about three quarters seen once. What was sequenced was PBMCs. The receptor source for this set is a girl under 18 in good health and CMV-seronegative.

The chain is built from TRBV6-1 and TRBJ2-5; TRBD2 is a possible D gene (7 bases). CDR3 length equals 16 residues. Germline assignment: CDR1 MNHNS and CDR2 SASEGT. Deletions cut 1 base from V and 5 bases from J, with 17 bases between. This chain's CDR3 is CASSEGQGGREETQYF. The CDR3 region has the DNA TGTGCCAGCAGTGAAGGCCAAGGGGGGCGGGAGGAGACCCAGTACTTC.

This chain links TRBV7-8 with TRBJ1-2; D is uncertain. Germline CDR1 SGHVS, CDR2 FQNEAQ. Trimming cost V 8 bases and J 1 base, with 14 bases left between them. The CDR3 length is 14 residues. Here the CDR3 DNA reads TGTGCCAGCGGTTTGGCGGATTTTAACTATGGCTACACCTTC. Its protein is CASGLADFNYGYTF.

The chain links TRBV10-2 to TRBJ2-7; the match to TRBD2 covers 7 bases. Germline trimming cut 10 bases from V and 2 bases from J; bases unmatched to any gene: 8. The CDR3 covers 13 residues. Germline assignment: CDR1 WSHSY and CDR2 SAAADI. For the CDR3, the DNA is TGCGCCACCAGGGAGGGCAGGGCCTACGAGCAGTACTTC. Its translation: CATREGRAYEQYF.

This chain links TRBV27 with TRBJ2-2; TRBD1 is a possible D gene (6 bases). Between the trimmed V and J ends, which lost 5 bases and 2 bases, there was a span of 12 bases. Germline CDR1 reads MNHEY; CDR2 reads SMNVEV (reference sequence). The CDR3 contains 15 residues. CDR3 protein: CASSPQDRNTGELFF. CDR3 bases: TGTGCCAGCAGTCCCCAGGACAGAAACACCGGGGAGCTGTTTTTT.

The chain uses TRBV19 and TRBJ2-7, with TRBD1 identical over 11 bases. With 3 bases clipped from V and 4 bases from J, the junction kept 2 bases outside the gene matches. CDR1 is LNHDA, CDR2 SQIVND, per germline (reference sequence). This CDR3 spans 14 amino acids. This CDR3 is CASSMGQGVYEQYF. As DNA, the CDR3 is TGTGCCAGTAGTATGGGACAGGGGGTATACGAGCAGTACTTC.

The rearrangement uses TRBV6-1 and TRBJ1-2; a possible D gene is TRBD1 (5 bases). The V end lost 5 bases, the J end lost 4 bases, and 17 bases lay between the germline ends. The CDR3 consists of 15 residues. Germline CDR1 MNHNS, CDR2 SASEGT. The CDR3 DNA sequence: TGTGCCAGCAGTTCTGTGGGGCATCTGAGCTATGGCTACACCTTC. Amino acid sequence: CASSSVGHLSYGYTF.

J is TRBJ2-3 and V is TRBV7-7; 7 nucleotides match TRBD2. CDR3 size: 16 residues. CDR1 SSHAT and CDR2 FNYEAQ come from the germline V gene (reference sequence). Trimming removed 0 bases from V and 6 bases from J; junction bases left unmatched: 9. The CDR3 region has the DNA TGTGCCAGCAGCTTAGCGCCTAGGGAGGGAGAGGATACGCAGTATTTT. This gives the protein CASSLAPREGEDTQYF.

V and J are TRBV6-5 and TRBJ2-1; D perhaps matches TRBD1 (5 bases). This CDR3 comprises 15 residues. V was pared by 6 bases and J by 7 bases, with 19 bases between. CDR1 is MNHEY, CDR2 SVGAGI, per germline. This CDR3 reads CASSPTPGPRNEQFF. CDR3 nucleotides: TGTGCCAGCAGCCCAACCCCAGGGCCGCGTAATGAGCAGTTCTTC.

This clone was observed once. This chain's CDR3 is CASSLQGHQPQHF. The CDR3 nucleotides are TGTGCCAGTAGTCTGCAGGGTCATCAGCCCCAGCATTTT. V gene TRBV19 combines with J gene TRBJ1-5, with a weak D call TRBD1 (5 bases). Trimming took 5 bases from V and 5 from J, leaving 10 bases between them. The CDR3 extends over 13 amino acids. Germline V gives CDR1 LNHDA, CDR2 SQIVND (reference sequence).

The CDR3 is CASRPGRGFGGETQYF. The CDR3 nucleotides are TGTGCCAGCCGGCCGGGGCGGGGGTTTGGCGGGGAGACCCAGTACTTC. This chain joins TRBV27 and TRBJ2-5; 7 positions agree with TRBD2. With V trimmed by 8 bases and J by 5 bases, 17 bases remained unmatched. There are 16 residues in the CDR3. Germline assignment: CDR1 MNHEY and CDR2 SMNVEV (reference sequence).

The chain uses TRBV6-6 and TRBJ1-5; D is perhaps TRBD1 (6 bases). The CDR3 has 14 residues. The ends were cut back, 5 bases at V and 7 bases at J, with 15 bases in the middle. The germline V gene encodes CDR1 MNHNY and CDR2 SVGAGI (reference sequence). The CDR3 region has the DNA TGTGCCAGCAGTCCGGACAGCGGAAGCCAGCCCCAGCATTTT. This sequence encodes CASSPDSGSQPQHF.

This chain uses TRBV19 with TRBJ1-1; 9 bases map to TRBD1. CDR1 is LNHDA, CDR2 SQIVND, per germline (reference sequence). The CDR3 contains 16 residues. The V segment lost 4 bases and the J segment 2 bases; nucleotides outside the gene matches: 8. CDR3 sequence: CASSTRTGAHNTEAFF. CDR3 coding DNA: TGTGCCAGTAGTACCCGGACAGGGGCTCATAACACTGAAGCTTTCTTT.

This clone was seen a few times. The V gene is TRBV5-4, the J gene TRBJ1-1, with 8 bases identical to TRBD1. The CDR3 spans 15 residues. Trimming removed 4 bases from V and 0 bases from J; junction bases left unmatched: 5. The germline V gene encodes CDR1 SGHNT and CDR2 YYREEE (reference sequence). CDR3 in DNA: TGTGCCAGCAGCCCGCGGACAGGGATGAACACTGAAGCTTTCTTT. Protein product: CASSPRTGMNTEAFF.

CDR3 loop: CASTTGGGQYTQYF. CDR3 sequence (DNA): TGTGCCAGCACCACTGGGGGAGGCCAGTATACGCAGTATTTT. This chain connects TRBV9 to TRBJ2-3, with a tentative D call TRBD2 (6 bases). Germline CDR1 is SGDLS and CDR2 is YYNGEE. The CDR3 runs 14 residues. V was pared by 6 bases and J by 7 bases, with 18 bases between.

This sequence joins TRBV25-1 and TRBJ1-1; the match to TRBD1 covers 7 bases. Germline V lookup: CDR1 MGHDK, CDR2 SYGVNS. V shed 3 bases and J 8 bases; nucleotides not matched to a gene: 9. The length of the CDR3 is 14 residues. CDR3 residues: CASSDPRGQREAFF. Written as DNA, the CDR3 is TGTGCCAGCAGTGACCCCCGGGGACAGAGAGAAGCTTTCTTT.

The gene calls are TRBV27 and TRBJ1-2; 10 bases fit TRBD1. The CDR3 has 14 amino acids. The germline V gene encodes CDR1 MNHEY and CDR2 SMNVEV (reference sequence). J lost 4 bases, V lost 5 bases, and 4 bases had no gene match. CDR3 amino acids: CASSPRTGGYGYTF. The CDR3, as DNA: TGTGCCAGCAGTCCCCGGACAGGGGGCTATGGCTACACCTTC.

This chain uses TRBV6-6 with TRBJ1-1; 7 positions agree with TRBD1. The V segment lost 8 bases and the J segment 0 bases; nucleotides outside the gene matches: 3. CDR1 is MNHNY, CDR2 SVGAGI, per germline (reference sequence). The CDR3 is made up of 13 amino acids. The CDR3, as DNA: TGTGCCAGCTCGACAGGGCTGAACACTGAAGCTTTCTTT. This encodes CASSTGLNTEAFF.